The 16 T cell receptor beta chains listed next were all sequenced from one sample in a study of CD8+ T cells in alopecia areata. cDNA serving as the sequencing template came from extracted, reverse transcribed RNA. The table came from immunoSEQ multiplex PCR; TCRdb's copy has only in-frame clones and leaves some out. The sample includes 160,000 or so clones, about 72% of them seen just once. Specimen: CD8+ T cells sorted from blood, collected at week 0. Receptors were obtained from a human donor with alopecia areata.

The genes are TRBV27 and TRBJ2-5, with D possibly matching TRBD2 (5 bases). The ends were cut back, 0 bases at V and 5 bases at J, with 10 bases in the middle. CDR1 and CDR2 from the germline V gene are MNHEY and SMNVEV (reference sequence). The CDR3 spans 14 residues. CDR3 region: CASSLSFGGETQYF. CDR3 DNA sequence: TGTGCCAGCAGTTTATCGTTCGGCGGGGAGACCCAGTACTTC.

The V and J genes are TRBV9 and TRBJ2-7, with D unresolved. In germline, CDR1 is SGDLS, CDR2 YYNGEE. The CDR3 has 13 amino acids. Trimming took off 3 bases at V and 0 bases at J, with 7 bases between the two ends. In DNA form, the CDR3 reads TGTGCCAGCAGCGCCAGGAGCTCCTACGAGCAGTACTTC. It encodes CASSARSSYEQYF.

In this sample, this clone turned up a few times. V is TRBV27 and J is TRBJ2-1; TRBD1 matches 7 bases. Germline V gene lookup returns CDR1 MNHEY and CDR2 SMNVEV (reference sequence). The CDR3 has 11 residues. Trimming cost V 4 bases and J 10 bases; bases outside gene matches: 1. CDR3 DNA sequence: TGTGCCAGCAGTTGGACAGGCGAGCAGTTCTTC. As protein: CASSWTGEQFF.

This chain joins TRBV4-2 and TRBJ2-3, with 7 positions matching TRBD2. CDR3 length equals 15 residues. Per germline, CDR1 LGHNA and CDR2 YNFKEQ. Trimming at V came to 5 bases and at J to 7 bases, leaving 12 bases not matched to a gene. In DNA form, the CDR3 reads TGTGCCAGCAGCGAGGGACTACGGTCTATCCATACGCAGTATTTT. Amino acids: CASSEGLRSIHTQYF.

The genes are TRBV5-1 and TRBJ2-1; the D is unclear. The CDR3 totals 14 residues. Looked up from germline, CDR1 is SGHRS and CDR2 is YFSETQ. V was clipped by 5 bases and J by 4 bases, with 13 bases between them. The CDR3 bases are TGCGCCAGCAGGCCTGCTTCCTTTTACAATGAGCAGTTCTTC. Protein product: CASRPASFYNEQFF.

This chain joins TRBV2 and TRBJ1-1; 7 positions match TRBD1. CDR3 length: 13 amino acids. Unmatched junction bases numbered 5, after V lost 7 bases and J lost 3 bases. CDR1 is SNHLY and CDR2 is FYNNEI in the germline V gene. CDR3 protein: CASKGTDYTEAFF. DNA of the CDR3: TGTGCCAGCAAAGGGACAGATTACACTGAAGCTTTCTTT. Together with reference TRBV2 and TRBJ1-1, the CDR3 gives the full variable domain: EPEVTQTPSHQVTQMGQEVILRCVPISNHLYFYWYRQILGQKVEFLVSFYNNEISEKSEIFDDQFSVERPDGSNFTLKIRSTKLEDSAMYFCASKGTDYTEAFFGQGTRLTVV.

The chain has TRBV5-1 and TRBJ1-2; 7 nucleotides align to TRBD1. V lost 6 bases to trimming and J lost 7 bases; unmatched junction nucleotides: 15. The germline V gene encodes CDR1 SGHRS and CDR2 YFSETQ. CDR3 length: 15 amino acids. The CDR3 DNA reads TGCGCCAGCACCCTAGGACAAGGGGGCGCTTCTGGCTACACCTTC. Translation: CASTLGQGGASGYTF.

The rearrangement links TRBV27 to TRBJ2-1, with 9 bases identical to TRBD2. V trimming: 5 bases; J trimming: 13 bases; junction bases outside the gene matches: 12. The CDR3 length is 14 residues. CDR1 is MNHEY and CDR2 is SMNVEV in the germline V gene (reference sequence). CDR3 region: CASSGRGGPFEQFF. The CDR3 nucleotides are TGTGCCAGCAGTGGGCGGGGGGGCCCGTTCGAACAGTTCTTC.

CDR3 sequence reads: CASEGDMKTQYF. The CDR3 region has the DNA TGTGCCAGCGAGGGGGATATGAAGACCCAGTACTTC. The gene calls are TRBV6-6 and TRBJ2-5, with D perhaps TRBD1 (6 bases). The CDR3 is 12 amino acids. Trimming cost V 8 bases and J 6 bases, with 13 bases left between them. Germline CDR1 and CDR2: MNHNY and SVGAGI (reference sequence).

This clone showed up just once. The chain joins TRBV29-1 to TRBJ1-2; D unclear. Per the germline V gene, CDR1 is SQVTM and CDR2 is ANQGSEA. V was pared by 1 base and J by 2 bases, with 5 bases between. The CDR3 is 12 amino acids. The chain's CDR3 is CSVEGENYGYTF. Written as DNA, the CDR3 is TGCAGCGTTGAAGGGGAAAACTATGGCTACACCTTC.

The CDR3 sequence is CASTESRPLEGGYTF. Written as DNA, the CDR3 is TGCGCCAGCACCGAATCCCGGCCCCTAGAGGGTGGCTACACCTTC. The chain carries TRBV5-1 and TRBJ1-2; no clear D gene. Trimming took 6 bases from V and 7 from J, leaving 22 bases between them. Germline V lookup: CDR1 SGHRS, CDR2 YFSETQ. The CDR3 has 15 amino acids.

The CDR3 region is CASSLSIRQGYYEQYF. CDR3 DNA: TGTGCCAGCAGTTTATCGATCAGACAGGGATACTACGAGCAGTACTTC. This chain links TRBV27 with TRBJ2-7; 7 bases line up with TRBD1. Trimming at V came to 0 bases and at J to 3 bases, leaving 8 bases not matched to a gene. Germline-derived CDR1 and CDR2 are MNHEY and SMNVEV (reference sequence). This CDR3 comprises 16 residues.

This clone was recorded a few times. The rearrangement joins TRBV7-9 to TRBJ1-1; D might be TRBD1 (5 bases). Germline CDR1 reads SEHNR; CDR2 reads FQNEAQ (reference sequence). The CDR3 has 14 amino acids. Between the trimmed V and J ends, which lost 0 bases and 5 bases, there was a span of 10 bases. The CDR3 bases are TGTGCCAGCAGCTTAGCGCCAGGGTGGACTGAAGCTTTCTTT. Amino acid sequence: CASSLAPGWTEAFF.

This clone turned up a few times. The chain links TRBV10-2 to TRBJ1-3; 7 bases agree with TRBD1. The CDR3 has 16 amino acids. With V trimmed by 2 bases and J by 0 bases, 4 bases remained unmatched. The V gene's germline CDR1 is WSHSY and CDR2 SAAADI. This CDR3 is CASSEGGGYSGNTIYF. In nucleotides, the CDR3 is TGCGCCAGCAGTGAGGGAGGGGGCTACTCTGGAAACACCATATATTTT.

The rearrangement links TRBV2 to TRBJ2-3; perhaps TRBD1 as D (5 bases). The CDR3 covers 14 residues. The V end was cut by 7 bases, the J end by 2 bases, with 13 bases between. Germline loops: CDR1 SNHLY, CDR2 FYNNEI. The CDR3 is CASIWAGITDTQYF. CDR3 in DNA: TGTGCCAGCATCTGGGCAGGGATCACAGATACGCAGTATTTT. Filled out from reference TRBV2 and TRBJ2-3, the complete variable domain reads EPEVTQTPSHQVTQMGQEVILRCVPISNHLYFYWYRQILGQKVEFLVSFYNNEISEKSEIFDDQFSVERPDGSNFTLKIRSTKLEDSAMYFCASIWAGITDTQYFGPGTRLTVL.

The V call is TRBV29-1, the J call TRBJ2-7, with D possibly TRBD1 on 6 matching bases. The V end was cut by 7 bases, the J end by 5 bases, with 15 bases between. CDR3 size: 12 residues. CDR1 and CDR2 (germline): SQVTM, ANQGSEA. The CDR3 loop reads CSGGHRGHEQYF. CDR3 bases: TGCAGCGGGGGACATCGGGGCCACGAGCAGTACTTC.